This note documents a single T cell receptor (beta chain) sequence. It lacks a known antigen. Base-call qualities are not available, and no considerably larger clone is one nucleotide away. The protocol used for the library was the immunoSEQ multiplex PCR assay. TCRdb re-hosts the immuneACCESS table, in-frame sequences only. Its copies lack some clones; in the studies checked, an unresolved V gene accounts for under half of them, and the cause for the rest is not known. For this sample the table gives about 2,300 clones, of which approximately 95% were detected only once. Approximately 2.6% of the sample is in the top ten clones. This sample was included in a study of tumor T cells in aggressive B-cell lymphoma listed by TCRdb under 2017. The clonotype was recovered from an adult with diffuse large B cell lymphoma. The specimen sequenced was tumor tissue.

The CDR3: CASRKTGGTGIKDTQYF. The DNA reads TGCGCCAGCAGGAAGACTGGCGGGACAGGGATTAAAGATACGCAGTATTTT. The V gene is TRBV23-1 and the J gene is TRBJ2-3; 9 bases in the junction line up with TRBD1. TRBV23-1 is placed among ORFs of uncertain function. The CDR3 goes from the cysteine to the phenylalanine over 17 residues. Only the CDR3 DNA is retained, 51 bases long and in frame from the first base. Unmatched junction bases come to 15, with V trimmed by 6 bases and J by 5 bases.